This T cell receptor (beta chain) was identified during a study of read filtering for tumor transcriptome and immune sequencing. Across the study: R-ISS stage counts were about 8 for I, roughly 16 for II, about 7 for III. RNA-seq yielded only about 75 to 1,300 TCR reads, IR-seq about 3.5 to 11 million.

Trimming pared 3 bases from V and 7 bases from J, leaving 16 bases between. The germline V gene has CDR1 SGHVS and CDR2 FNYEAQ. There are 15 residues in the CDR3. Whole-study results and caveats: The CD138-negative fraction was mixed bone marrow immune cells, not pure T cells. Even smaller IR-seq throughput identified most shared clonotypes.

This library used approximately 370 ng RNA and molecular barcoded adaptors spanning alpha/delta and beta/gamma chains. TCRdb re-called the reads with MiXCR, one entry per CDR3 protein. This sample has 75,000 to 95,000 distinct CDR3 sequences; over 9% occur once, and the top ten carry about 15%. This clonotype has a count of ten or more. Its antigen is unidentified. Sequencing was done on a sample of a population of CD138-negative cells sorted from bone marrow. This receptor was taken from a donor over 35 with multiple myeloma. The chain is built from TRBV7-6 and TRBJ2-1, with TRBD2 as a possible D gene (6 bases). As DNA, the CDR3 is TGTGCCAGCAGCTTGGGGCAGGGAGGTGCTAATGAGCAGTTCTTC. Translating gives CASSLGQGGANEQFF.